This T cell receptor (beta chain) was captured by sequencing in a study of technical replicates of blood from a handful of donors. The method was immunoSEQ multiplex PCR; TCRdb's version includes in-frame clones alone and lacks a portion of them. The table lists approximately 80,000 clones, roughly 91% of them singletons, with 0.2% to 0.3% in the top ten. This TCR was recovered from a human donor in good health. Specimen: T cells isolated from PBMCs.

The CDR3 DNA follows: TGTGCCAGCAGTGGAGGACTAGCGACTACTTACGAGCAGTACTTC. This sequence encodes CASSGGLATTYEQYF. The gene calls are TRBV2 and TRBJ2-7; 9 bases agree with TRBD2. The trim removed 4 bases at V and 4 bases at J, leaving 8 bases unmatched. From germline, CDR1 is SNHLY and CDR2 FYNNEI. This CDR3 is built from 15 residues.